This T cell receptor beta chain was profiled in a study of regulatory T cells in long-lasting Graves disease. Many counts were recorded for this clonotype. Trimming took 6 bases from V and 5 from J, leaving 14 bases between them. The CDR3 spans 13 residues. The V gene's germline CDR1 is SGHAT and CDR2 FQDESV (reference sequence). The time point here: newly diagnosed GD, antithyroid drugs for less than 3 months. After RNA was extracted from PBMCs, the TCR library was made from it. Arm-PCR of CDR3 regions and iRepertoire HTBI primers were the basis on which TCR beta libraries were built. A single record per CDR3 protein comes from TCRdb applying MiXCR to the multiplex PCR reads. Of 620,000 or so distinct CDR3 sequences in the sample, less than 20% were seen once. The sample was also reused in another study, on T cells in Graves' hyperthyroidism and ophthalmopathy.

This chain uses TRBV11-1 with TRBJ2-7; D unclear. This receptor was obtained from a woman in her twenties or thirties with Graves disease. The sample was peripheral blood mononuclear cells (PBMCs), taken at new diagnosis, from a patient treated with antithyroid drugs. CDR3 sequence reads: CASSYLTGNEQYF. The CDR3 DNA sequence: TGTGCCAGCAGTTACCTCACCGGAAACGAGCAGTACTTC.